These 2 T cell receptor beta chains came from one sample sequenced in a study of shared clonotypes between healthy human individuals. Terminally differentiated effector memory CD45RA+ cells were excluded by CCR7 positive selection of CD45RO-negative cells. Libraries were prepared by immunoSEQ multiplex PCR; TCRdb keeps only in-frame clonotypes and omits some of them. This table holds hundreds of thousands of clones, approximately 97% found once. Specimen: naive CD8+ T cells sorted from blood. These receptors were obtained from a man in his thirties or forties in good health.

This chain connects TRBV6-5 to TRBJ1-1; tentatively, D is TRBD1 (5 bases). Per the germline V gene, CDR1 is MNHEY and CDR2 is SVGAGI. There are 12 residues in the CDR3. Trimming took 0 bases from V and 6 from J, leaving 5 bases between them. The CDR3 nucleotides are TGTGCCAGCAGTTACTCAGGGGCTGAAGCTTTCTTT. This encodes CASSYSGAEAFF.

The chain is built from TRBV27 and TRBJ1-1; 11 positions agree with TRBD1. The CDR3 covers 18 residues. The V gene's germline CDR1 is MNHEY and CDR2 SMNVEV (reference sequence). Trimming removed 6 bases from V and 0 bases from J; junction bases left unmatched: 12. CDR3 coding DNA: TGTGCCAGCAGCACACTGGACAGGGGGCGACCCATGAACACTGAAGCTTTCTTT. It is translated as CASSTLDRGRPMNTEAFF.